These T cell receptor beta chains were read from a single sample in a study of post-analysis software for immune sequencing data. TCRdb ran MiXCR on the PCR reads and lists one entry per CDR3 protein. The sample consists of more than 350,000 distinct CDR3 sequences, 35% to 45% of them appearing once. The sample was blood. Receptors were obtained from a girl aged 2 to 10 with multiple sclerosis. The CDR3 runs from the conserved cysteine through the conserved F or W. A D gene is named only where the DNA matches it firmly. Only part of the rows carry a size: once, few, many, or a class if the clone is expanded.

.	TRBJ2-3	TRBV5-1	.	TGCGCCGGCAGCTTGGGGGACGGAGGGATCGGCACAGATACGCAGTATTTT	CAGSLGDGGIGTDTQYF
TRBD1	TRBJ2-7	TRBV28	.	TGTGCCAGCAGCTCCCCCGGGACAGGCTACGAGCAGTACTTC	CASSSPGTGYEQYF
.	TRBJ1-1	TRBV11-2	.	TGTGCCAGCAGCTTCCTCAGGAGGAACACTGAAGCTTTCTTT	CASSFLRRNTEAFF
.	TRBJ1-2	TRBV2	once	TGTGCCCCCAGACGGGCACGGACGAATTATGGCTACACCTTC	CAPRRARTNYGYTF
.	TRBJ2-5	TRBV5-5	few	TGTGCCAGCAGCTTGATCCTTGGGACTCTCCAAGAGACCCAGTACTTC	CASSLILGTLQETQYF
.	TRBJ1-2	TRBV9	.	TGTGCCAGCAGACCCTCCGCCGCAGGGGGCTACACCTTC	CASRPSAAGGYTF
TRBD1	TRBJ2-3	TRBV15	.	TGTGCCACCAGCCGAAGACAGGGGGCTGTAGATACGCAGTATTTT	CATSRRQGAVDTQYF
TRBD1	TRBJ2-7	TRBV9	.	TGTGCCAGCAGCCCCCGGGACAGCATTTTTCTCAGAAACTACGAGCAGTACTTC	CASSPRDSIFLRNYEQYF
TRBD1	TRBJ2-3	TRBV20-1	.	TGCAGTTCTAGTACCGGGACAGCTGTGTGCGATCTGCGATTTATCACAGATACGCAGTATTTT	CSSSTGTAVCDLRFITDTQYF
TRBD1	TRBJ2-7	TRBV5-1	.	TGCGCCAGCAGCCCGACGACAGGGGTCTCATACGAGCAGTACTTC	CASSPTTGVSYEQYF
TRBD1	TRBJ2-6	TRBV28	.	TGTGCCAGCAGATCGAACAGGGGCTTCACTATATCTGGGGCCAACGCCCTGACTTTC	CASRSNRGFTISGANALTF
.	TRBJ1-5	TRBV6-6	.	TGTGCCAGCAGTGACGGGTTTGCCCTTCAGCCCCAGCATTTT	CASSDGFALQPQHF
.	TRBJ2-6	TRBV27	few	TGTGCCAGCAGTATCAGCTCTGGGGCCAACGTCCTGACTTTC	CASSISSGANVLTF
TRBD2	TRBJ2-5	TRBV5-5	.	TGTGCCAGCAGGGAAGTACAGAGTTCAGCGGGAGGAGGAGAGACCCAGTACTTC	CASREVQSSAGGGETQYF
.	TRBJ2-5	TRBV7-2	few	TGTGCCAGCAGCTTATTATCGGGAGAAGAGACCCAGTACTTC	CASSLLSGEETQYF
TRBD1	TRBJ2-1	TRBV7-2	.	TGTGCCAGCAGCCCAGGGGGCGTCAAGCAGTTCTTC	CASSPGGVKQFF
.	TRBJ1-5	TRBV6-1	.	TGTGCCAGCAGTGAAATCCGTACGGGAGGCCAGCCCCAGCATTTT	CASSEIRTGGQPQHF
.	TRBJ1-2	TRBV20-1	few	TGCAGTGCTAGTAGAGGGGCCGGGATCTACACCTTC	CSASRGAGIYTF
TRBD2	TRBJ2-3	TRBV13	.	TGTGCCAGCAGCCGTAGCGGGGGGGCCAGAAATACGCAGTATTTT	CASSRSGGARNTQYF
.	TRBJ2-7	TRBV20-1	few	TGCAGTTCTTCCTCACAGGACTCCTACGAGCAGTACTTC	CSSSSQDSYEQYF
TRBD1	TRBJ1-2	TRBV5-1	.	TGTGCCAGCAGCCCGGGACAGGGAGGGGGCTACACCTTC	CASSPGQGGGYTF
.	TRBJ2-5	TRBV5-6	.	TGTGCCAGCAGCTTGGAGGCGTACCAAGAGACCCAGTACTTC	CASSLEAYQETQYF
TRBD1	TRBJ1-2	TRBV11-2	.	TGTGCCAGCAGCTTGGCCGGGACAGGCGCCTATAACTATGGCTACACCTTC	CASSLAGTGAYNYGYTF
TRBD1	TRBJ1-2	TRBV10-3	few	TGTGCCATCAGTGCCTTGCAGGGGGCGGTGGGCTACACCTTC	CAISALQGAVGYTF
.	TRBJ2-1	TRBV7-2	.	TGTGCCAGCAGCATCTCGGGGGAGCGCTACAATGAGCAGTTCTTC	CASSISGERYNEQFF
.	TRBJ2-3	TRBV13	.	TGTGCCAGCAGCCCCCACCTGGATACGCAGTATTTT	CASSPHLDTQYF
TRBD2	TRBJ2-1	TRBV6-5	.	TGTGCCAGCAGTTACGGGGTAGCGGGAGTCCCCAATGAGCAGTTCTTC	CASSYGVAGVPNEQFF
.	TRBJ2-7	TRBV4-3	few	TGCGCCAGCAGCCAAGTCCTTCAGTCACGCGGGCAAAATCATGAGCAGTACTTC	CASSQVLQSRGQNHEQYF
TRBD1	TRBJ2-3	TRBV15	few	TGTGCCACCAACAGAGGAGGACAGGGCCCAGATACGCAGTATTTT	CATNRGGQGPDTQYF
TRBD1	TRBJ1-5	TRBV7-8	.	TGTGCCAGCAGCTTAGGGACAGGGGGCCCTTATAGCAATCAGCCCCAGCATTTT	CASSLGTGGPYSNQPQHF
.	TRBJ1-2	TRBV5-1	.	TGCGCCAGCAGCTCGGAGCTTGGGGATGGCTACACCTTC	CASSSELGDGYTF
.	TRBJ1-2	TRBV4-1	.	TGCGCCAGCAGCCCATTATGGGACGTTGCTAACTATGGCTACACCTTC	CASSPLWDVANYGYTF
.	TRBJ2-2	TRBV28	.	TGTGCCAGCAGTCTACCAGGGTCTACCGGGGAGCTGTTTTTT	CASSLPGSTGELFF
.	TRBJ2-1	TRBV5-1	many	TGCGCCAGCAGCTTGGGTAGCTCCTACAATGAGCAGTTCTTC	CASSLGSSYNEQFF
.	TRBJ2-7	TRBV7-2	.	TGTGCCAGCAGCTTAGTCTTTTCCTACGAGCAGTACTTC	CASSLVFSYEQYF
.	TRBJ1-1	TRBV7-9	.	TGTGCCAGCAGCTCGGGACGGCCGAACGCAGCTTTCTTT	CASSSGRPNAAFF